The 4 T cell receptor beta chains reported below all come from one sample, sequenced in a study of OX40 agonist ivuxolimab in advanced cancers. Libraries were prepared by immunoSEQ multiplex PCR; TCRdb keeps only in-frame clonotypes and omits some of them. The table includes 98,000 or so clones, about 85% detected once. Sequencing used CD4+ or CD8+ T cells sorted from blood, obtained in a trial of the OX40 agonist ivuxolimab. These receptors were collected from an adult with an advanced solid tumor such as melanoma, head and neck, liver or kidney cancer.

V gene TRBV6-6 combines with J gene TRBJ2-1; 12 bases are a match to TRBD2. V shed 5 bases and J 7 bases; nucleotides not matched to a gene: 9. The germline V gene has CDR1 MNHNY and CDR2 SVGAGI (reference sequence). There are 16 residues in the CDR3. CDR3 DNA: TGTGCCAGCAGTGACTGGACTAGCGGGAAGAGGAATGAGCAGTTCTTC. Encoded protein: CASSDWTSGKRNEQFF.

The J gene is TRBJ2-7, the V gene TRBV19, with 10 bases identical to TRBD1. V trimming: 5 bases; J trimming: 1 base; junction bases outside the gene matches: 2. The germline V gene has CDR1 LNHDA and CDR2 SQIVND (reference sequence). This CDR3 spans 14 amino acids. The CDR3 sequence is CASSGQGGSYEQYF. The CDR3 DNA reads as TGTGCCAGTAGTGGACAGGGGGGGTCCTACGAGCAGTACTTC.

The chain has TRBV5-1 and TRBJ2-6, with 10 bases lining up with TRBD1. This CDR3 spans 17 amino acids. The germline V gene has CDR1 SGHRS and CDR2 YFSETQ. V lost 4 bases and J lost 0; bases outside the gene matches: 4. This CDR3 reads CASSKGQGGSGANVLTF. The CDR3 nucleotides are TGCGCCAGCAGCAAAGGACAGGGGGGCTCTGGGGCCAACGTCCTGACTTTC.

V and J are TRBV19 and TRBJ1-2; TRBD1 is a possible D gene (5 bases). V lost 5 bases and J lost 1, with 11 bases in between. Per the germline V gene, CDR1 is LNHDA and CDR2 is SQIVND (reference sequence). This CDR3 is 14 amino acids long. DNA for the CDR3: TGTGCCAGTAGTGACCCGGGGCTTAACTATGGCTACACCTTC. Its protein is CASSDPGLNYGYTF.